This T cell receptor (beta chain) was sequenced during a study of T cells in Graves' hyperthyroidism and ophthalmopathy. Notes on the study in general: Ophthalmopathy could be told apart from stable hyperthyroidism with a 13 V-J model.

Using RNA transcripts as the source, TCR beta CDR3 regions were amplified. The HTBI primer set was used in a first-round RT-PCR of the TCR CDR3. TCRdb recomputed calls from the multiplex PCR reads with MiXCR, one row per CDR3 protein. The sample has hundreds of thousands of distinct CDR3 sequences; more than 20% are singletons. Germline V gene sequence: CDR1 ENHRY, CDR2 SYGVKD. J was trimmed by 4 bases and V by 0 bases; bases with no gene match: 5. The CDR3 totals 16 residues. The table lists this clonotype with many counts. Antigen specificity is unknown. Input material: blood. This chain connects TRBV10-3 to TRBJ2-1; TRBD1 matches at 8 bases. The receptor was derived from a young man with Graves' ophthalmopathy. The CDR3 sequence: CAISESWTGQYNEQFF. For the CDR3, the DNA is TGTGCCATCAGTGAGTCATGGACAGGGCAATACAATGAGCAGTTCTTC.